Listed here are 17 T cell receptor beta chains from one sample, sequenced in a study of metastatic and nonmetastatic thyroid tumors. TCRdb re-called the PCR reads via MiXCR. The sample has roughly 44,000 clones, less than 25% seen once. Patients underwent thyroid surgery, and none had received any treatment before it. The source material was tumor tissue. The receptor set was obtained from a female donor with papillary thyroid cancer or a benign thyroid nodule (not recorded which). Some clones in this sample may be carry-over from other donors' samples.

The V and J genes are TRBV20-1 and TRBJ2-3; TRBD2 might be the D (5 bases). The CDR3 runs 13 residues. Germline loops: CDR1 DFQATT, CDR2 SNEGSKA (reference sequence). CDR3 region: CSAYREQTDTQYF. The CDR3 DNA reads TGCAGCGCTTATCGGGAACAAACAGATACGCAGTATTTT.

This clone was counted at least ten times. The chain employs TRBV4-1 and TRBJ2-7; 7 nucleotides match TRBD1. The germline V gene encodes CDR1 MGHRA and CDR2 YSYEKL. The CDR3 runs to 14 residues. V lost 4 bases and J lost 3; bases outside the gene matches: 6. CDR3 loop: CASSLRDSYYEQYF. CDR3 in DNA: TGCGCCAGCAGCCTAAGGGACAGCTACTACGAGCAGTACTTC.

This clone was seen more than once but under ten times. The V and J genes are TRBV15 and TRBJ1-6; tentative D call: TRBD1 (5 bases). Trimming pared 1 base from V and 5 bases from J, leaving 12 bases between. The CDR3 is 16 residues long. Germline V CDR1 and CDR2: LNHNV, YYDKDF (reference sequence). Written as DNA, the CDR3 is TGTGCCACCAGCAGAGGCAGTGGGACCCATAATTCACCCCTCCACTTT. This sequence encodes CATSRGSGTHNSPLHF.

This clone came up a few times. The rearrangement links TRBV2 to TRBJ2-7, with D possibly matching TRBD1 (6 bases). The germline V gene encodes CDR1 SNHLY and CDR2 FYNNEI. The CDR3 has 14 amino acids. V lost 4 bases and J 2 bases, leaving 12 bases between the germline ends. The CDR3 loop reads CASSVGRGPYEQYF. CDR3 nucleotide sequence: TGTGCCAGCAGTGTTGGCAGGGGACCCTACGAGCAGTACTTC. Full variable domain (missing parts from reference TRBV2 and TRBJ2-7): EPEVTQTPSHQVTQMGQEVILRCVPISNHLYFYWYRQILGQKVEFLVSFYNNEISEKSEIFDDQFSVERPDGSNFTLKIRSTKLEDSAMYFCASSVGRGPYEQYFGPGTRLTVT.

This chain joins TRBV20-1 and TRBJ2-3; 7 bases agree with TRBD2. The CDR3 contains 15 residues. The V and J ends lost 5 bases and 6 bases, in that order; junction bases with no gene match: 14. CDR1 is DFQATT, CDR2 SNEGSKA, per germline (reference sequence). The CDR3 DNA reads as TGCAGTGCTCCGGTGTTAGCGGGTAATCTGGATACGCAGTATTTT. As protein: CSAPVLAGNLDTQYF.

This clone was detected ten times or more. The chain couples TRBV6-1 to TRBJ1-1; D gene unclear. Per germline, CDR1 MNHNS and CDR2 SASEGT. CDR3 size: 13 residues. Trimming took 5 bases from V and 0 from J, leaving 7 bases between them. CDR3 DNA: TGTGCCAGCAGTCGGATTATGAACACTGAAGCTTTCTTT. Its protein product is CASSRIMNTEAFF.

This clone was seen many times. This chain uses TRBV12-3 or TRBV12-4 with TRBJ2-1; D remains ambiguous. CDR3 length equals 14 residues. Between the trimmed V and J ends, which lost 6 bases and 7 bases, there was a span of 16 bases. Here the CDR3 DNA reads TGTGCCAGCAGAGATAGTGGGCCTGGGAATGAGCAGTTCTTC. As protein: CASRDSGPGNEQFF.

This clone was counted between two and nine times. The chain joins TRBV2 to TRBJ2-2; D is ambiguous. There are 13 residues in the CDR3. CDR1 is SNHLY, CDR2 FYNNEI, per germline. Trimming shortened V by 2 bases and J by 4 bases, and 5 bases separated the two germline ends. CDR3 residues: CASSEWVTGELFF. CDR3 sequence (DNA): TGTGCCAGCAGTGAATGGGTCACCGGGGAGCTGTTTTTT. Full variable domain (outside the CDR3, taken from reference TRBV2 and TRBJ2-2): EPEVTQTPSHQVTQMGQEVILRCVPISNHLYFYWYRQILGQKVEFLVSFYNNEISEKSEIFDDQFSVERPDGSNFTLKIRSTKLEDSAMYFCASSEWVTGELFFGEGSRLTVL.

This clone was seen ten or more times. The chain is built from TRBV11-2 and TRBJ1-1; D gene unclear. The CDR3 extends over 14 amino acids. V was clipped by 1 base and J by 1 base, with 7 bases between them. Germline-derived CDR1 and CDR2 are SGHAT and FQNNGV. In nucleotides, the CDR3 is TGTGCCAGCAGCTTAGCTCGGAAGAACACTGAAGCTTTCTTT. It translates to CASSLARKNTEAFF.

The gene calls are TRBV28 and TRBJ2-1, with TRBD1 as a possible D gene (5 bases). This CDR3 spans 15 amino acids. V lost 3 bases and J lost 0, with 9 bases in between. The germline V gene encodes CDR1 MDHEN and CDR2 SYDVKM. CDR3 in amino acids: CASSFAGRSYNEQFF. CDR3 bases: TGTGCCAGCAGTTTTGCAGGGCGCTCCTACAATGAGCAGTTCTTC. The whole variable domain, filled in from reference TRBV28 and TRBJ2-1, reads DVKVTQSSRYLVKRTGEKVFLECVQDMDHENMFWYRQDPGLGLRLIYFSYDVKMKEKGDIPEGYSVSREKKERFSLILESASTNQTSMYLCASSFAGRSYNEQFFGPGTRLTVL.

The genes are TRBV18 and TRBJ2-7; D could derive from TRBD1 or TRBD2 (5 bases each). V gave up 2 bases and J gave up 2 bases, with 13 bases separating them. The germline V gene encodes CDR1 KGHSH and CDR2 LQKENI. This CDR3 region has 15 residues. CDR3 in amino acids: CASSPGQGETYEQYF. The CDR3 DNA follows: TGTGCCAGCTCACCAGGGCAGGGAGAGACCTACGAGCAGTACTTC.

This clone has ten or more counts. V usage is TRBV11-2 and J usage is TRBJ1-4; D is undetermined. CDR3 size: 14 residues. V lost 0 bases to trimming and J lost 5 bases, with 7 bases between them. From germline, CDR1 is SGHAT and CDR2 FQNNGV. CDR3 region: CASSLDFANEKLFF. CDR3 bases: TGTGCCAGCAGCTTAGATTTTGCGAATGAAAAACTGTTTTTT. Drawing the rest from reference TRBV11-2 and TRBJ1-4, the complete variable domain is EAGVAQSPRYKIIEKRQSVAFWCNPISGHATLYWYQQILGQGPKLLIQFQNNGVVDDSQLPKDRFSAERLKGVDSTLKIQPAKLEDSAVYLCASSLDFANEKLFFGSGTQLSVL.

This clone was seen many times. This rearrangement joins TRBV28 to TRBJ2-6; D uncertain. The germline V gene encodes CDR1 MDHEN and CDR2 SYDVKM. V was trimmed by 3 bases and J by 4 bases, leaving 4 bases between them. CDR3 size: 13 residues. The CDR3 is CASSFSGANVLTF. DNA of the CDR3: TGTGCCAGCAGTTTCTCAGGGGCCAACGTCCTGACTTTC.

This clone occurred a few times. This chain links TRBV2 with TRBJ2-7; D gene unclear. V gave up 2 bases and J gave up 4 bases, with 12 bases separating them. Germline V gene data show CDR1 as SNHLY and CDR2 as FYNNEI. This CDR3 has 14 amino acids. In DNA, the CDR3 is TGTGCCAGCAGTGAAAGTCTACGGCCTTACGAGCAGTACTTC. Its translation: CASSESLRPYEQYF.

This chain joins TRBV6-1 and TRBJ1-5; D not resolved. CDR3 length: 13 amino acids. Germline V gene sequence: CDR1 MNHNS, CDR2 SASEGT. V gave up 3 bases and J gave up 0 bases, with 3 bases separating them. The CDR3 region is CASSDSSNQPQHF. CDR3 coding DNA: TGTGCCAGCAGTGACTCTAGCAATCAGCCCCAGCATTTT.

The sample holds many counts of this clone. The genes are TRBV30 and TRBJ2-4; D assignment may be TRBD1 or TRBD2 (5 bases each). This CDR3 has 16 residues. Germline V gene data show CDR1 as GTSNPN and CDR2 as SVGIG (reference sequence). V was pared by 4 bases and J by 1 base, with 17 bases between. CDR3 in amino acids: CAWTALAWGAKNIQYF. CDR3 DNA sequence: TGTGCCTGGACAGCTCTAGCCTGGGGGGCCAAAAACATTCAGTACTTC.

This clone has a handful of counts. The rearrangement uses TRBV27 and TRBJ2-7; no reliable D call. Trimming shortened V by 1 base and J by 4 bases, and 11 bases separated the two germline ends. This CDR3 is built from 14 residues. Germline assignment: CDR1 MNHEY and CDR2 SMNVEV (reference sequence). The CDR3 DNA reads as TGTGCCAGCAGTTTATTGGCACAGAGGTACGAGCAGTACTTC. Its protein product is CASSLLAQRYEQYF.